These T cell receptor beta chains were read from a single sample in a study. TCRdb analysed the 5' RACE reads with MiXCR anew, one entry per CDR3 protein. The table lists some 44,000 distinct CDR3 sequences, 30% of them singletons. Material for sequencing was tumor-infiltrating memory CD4+ T cells sorted from the breast tumor. The receptors shown here come from a female donor with breast cancer. The CDR3 runs from the conserved cysteine through the conserved F or W. A D gene is named only where the DNA matches it firmly. Expanded clones get a size class; other rows say once, few or many, or leave the size out.

>-|TRBV5-1|18|TRBJ2-7|-
TGCGCCAGCACGATGACAGGGTATAAGGCTTGGGGAGGCTACGAGCAGTACTTC
CASTMTGYKAWGGYEQYF
>few|TRBV5-1|15|TRBJ2-1|TRBD2
TGCGCCAGCAGCTCCTCGGTAGCGGGCGGCAATGAGCAGTTCTTC
CASSSSVAGGNEQFF
>-|TRBV29-1|13|TRBJ2-3|-
TGCAGCGTTGACGAATCTAGCACAGATACGCAGTATTTT
CSVDESSTDTQYF
>-|TRBV12-3/TRBV12-4|15|TRBJ2-1|-
TGTGCCAGCAGTGACGCGGGTGGAGGATCCAATGAGCAGTTCTTC
CASSDAGGGSNEQFF
>-|TRBV20-1|18|TRBJ2-5|TRBD2
TGCAGTGCTAGAGGACGTCAGCGGGAATTTGTTTGGAAGGAGACCCAGTACTTC
CSARGRQREFVWKETQYF
>few|TRBV29-1|14|TRBJ2-7|TRBD2
TGCAGCGTGGGGGCTAGCGGGAGTTCCGACGAGCAGTACTTC
CSVGASGSSDEQYF
>-|TRBV3-1|13|TRBJ2-1|TRBD2
TGTGCCAGCAGCCATGAGCGGGAGGGTGAGCAGTTCTTC
CASSHEREGEQFF
>-|TRBV6-2/TRBV6-3|15|TRBJ2-1|-
TGTGCCAGCAGTTACATGGACAGTTCCTACAATGAGCAGTTCTTC
CASSYMDSSYNEQFF
>-|TRBV6-1|15|TRBJ2-1|TRBD2
TGTGCCAGCAGTACGGGGACTAGCGGAAACAATGAGCAGTTCTTC
CASSTGTSGNNEQFF
>many|TRBV7-3|15|TRBJ2-7|TRBD2
TGTGCCAGCAGCTTAAAGGCGGGAGTCCCCTACGAGCAGTACTTC
CASSLKAGVPYEQYF
>-|TRBV12-3/TRBV12-4|15|TRBJ2-7|-
TGTGCCAGCAGTTCCCGAAGGCTACAAGGAGGGGAGCAGTACTTC
CASSSRRLQGGEQYF
>few|TRBV27|16|TRBJ1-4|-
TGTGCCAGCAAGGAGGGGACACATGCGGCTAATGAAAAACTGTTTTTT
CASKEGTHAANEKLFF
>-|TRBV9|16|TRBJ2-5|-
TGTGCCAGCAGCGTAGATATAGCGGAGTACCAAGAGACCCAGTACTTC
CASSVDIAEYQETQYF
>-|TRBV7-2|14|TRBJ2-7|-
TGTGCCAGCAGCCCGGGAGTAGGACATGACGAGCAGTACTTC
CASSPGVGHDEQYF
>many|TRBV20-1|15|TRBJ2-2|TRBD2
TGCAGTGCCCGCAGACTAGCGACGAACACCGGGGAGCTGTTTTTT
CSARRLATNTGELFF
>few|TRBV4-3|15|TRBJ2-5|-
TGCGCCAGCAGCCAAGAAGGTGGCCCTCGGGAGACCCAGTACTTC
CASSQEGGPRETQYF
>few|TRBV6-2/TRBV6-3|17|TRBJ2-4|-
TGTGCCAGCAGTTACGTGTTGGGAGGAGGAGGCAAAAACATTCAGTACTTC
CASSYVLGGGGKNIQYF
>-|TRBV12-3/TRBV12-4|15|TRBJ1-5|-
TGTGCCAGCAGCCCGGGCGGGGGCGGCAATCAGCCCCAGCATTTT
CASSPGGGGNQPQHF
>-|TRBV5-1|14|TRBJ2-3|-
TGCGCCAGCGGGGGTAGCGGTAGCACAGATACGCAGTATTTT
CASGGSGSTDTQYF
>-|TRBV19|14|TRBJ2-5|-
TGTACCAGTAGTCCCTCGGGCGGGGAAGAGACCCAGTACTTC
CTSSPSGGEETQYF
>-|TRBV5-1|14|TRBJ2-7|TRBD2
TGCGCCAGCAGCCCAGCGGGGATGGCCTACGAGCAGTACTTC
CASSPAGMAYEQYF
>few|TRBV5-1|16|TRBJ1-1|TRBD1
TGCGCCAGCAGCTTTCATATGACAGGGAAGGACACTGAAGCTTTCTTT
CASSFHMTGKDTEAFF
>few|TRBV20-1|16|TRBJ1-6|-
TGCAGTGCTAGAGATGCCTTGGAAGGAACTAATTCACCCCTCCACTTT
CSARDALEGTNSPLHF
>-|TRBV4-2|17|TRBJ2-2|TRBD1
TGTGCCAGCAGCCAAGGCCCCGGGACAGGGAGCACCGGGGAGCTGTTTTTT
CASSQGPGTGSTGELFF
>many|TRBV6-2/TRBV6-3|13|TRBJ2-5|TRBD1
TGTGCCAGCAGTGGGGGACAGATAGAGACCCAGTACTTC
CASSGGQIETQYF
>-|TRBV5-1|17|TRBJ2-3|TRBD2
TGCGCCAGCAGCTCGAAAGCTAGCGGGAGTATCCCAGATACGCAGTATTTT
CASSSKASGSIPDTQYF
>-|TRBV4-2|15|TRBJ2-7|-
TGTGCCAGCAGCCAAGAATCAATGGGGTCGTACGAGCAGTACTTC
CASSQESMGSYEQYF
>-|TRBV12-3/TRBV12-4|15|TRBJ2-7|TRBD2
TGTGCCAGCAGTTCATCGGCGGGGGGAACCTACGAGCAGTACTTC
CASSSSAGGTYEQYF
>-|TRBV6-2/TRBV6-3|11|TRBJ2-4|-
TGTGCCAGCAGCGCCGGGACCGGTCGTTACTTC
CASSAGTGRYF
>-|TRBV7-3|17|TRBJ2-2|TRBD2
TGTGCCAGCAGCGATACCCAGGCCCTAGCGGGAGCCGGGGAGCTGTTTTTT
CASSDTQALAGAGELFF
>once|TRBV10-3|16|TRBJ2-4|-
TGTGCCATCGGTTCTGGACAGAACCTAGCCAAAAACATTCAGTACTTC
CAIGSGQNLAKNIQYF
>once|TRBV6-5|12|TRBJ1-2|TRBD1
TGTGCCAGCAAGGACAGGCGCTATGGCTACACCTTC
CASKDRRYGYTF
>-|TRBV12-3/TRBV12-4|13|TRBJ2-7|-
TGTGCCAGCAGTTTCGACAGTCCCTACGAGCAGTACTTC
CASSFDSPYEQYF
>few|TRBV28|15|TRBJ1-5|-
TGTGCCAGCAGTCTTCTTCTGGCTAGCAATCAGCCCCAGCATTTT
CASSLLLASNQPQHF
>few|TRBV11-2|11|TRBJ2-5|-
TGTGCCAGCAGCCTAACGACAGTCAAGTACTTC
CASSLTTVKYF
>few|TRBV4-1|13|TRBJ2-5|-
TGCGCCAGCAGCCAAGAGGTCGGGGAGACCCAGTACTTC
CASSQEVGETQYF
>many|TRBV5-1|18|TRBJ2-3|-
TGCGCCAGCAGCTTGGCGGGGGTGGCAGGACCGACTACAGATACGCAGTATTTT
CASSLAGVAGPTTDTQYF
>few|TRBV7-8|11|TRBJ1-4|-
TGTGCCAGCAGCGACAACGAAAAACTGTTTTTT
CASSDNEKLFF
>few|TRBV12-3/TRBV12-4|16|TRBJ1-6|-
TGTGCCAGCAGCACTTCCGGGGGCGGACAGAATTCACCCCTCCACTTT
CASSTSGGGQNSPLHF
>-|TRBV7-3|13|TRBJ2-1|-
TGTGCCAGCAGCTTAAACAATTACAATGAGCAGTTCTTC
CASSLNNYNEQFF
>medium-sized|TRBV29-1|16|TRBJ2-5|-
TGCAGCGTCTCCACAGCATCGACTAGTCCCCAAGAGACCCAGTACTTC
CSVSTASTSPQETQYF
>-|TRBV6-1|11|TRBJ1-2|TRBD1
TGTGCCAGCAGTGGCCGGGACAGAGTTGACTTC
CASSGRDRVDF
>-|TRBV5-1|13|TRBJ2-7|TRBD1
TGCGCCAGCAGCTTGCCAGGGGGCTACGAGCAGTACTTC
CASSLPGGYEQYF
>once|TRBV5-1|15|TRBJ2-3|-
TGCGCCAGCAGTACGAATACAGGGTCGGGAGATACGAAGTATTTT
CASSTNTGSGDTKYF
>few|TRBV28|14|TRBJ1-4|-
TGTGCCAGCAGTTTATTAGGGGTTGGTGAAAAACTGTTTTTT
CASSLLGVGEKLFF
>-|TRBV11-2|17|TRBJ2-7|TRBD2
TGTGCCAGCAGCCACCCGAGCGGGAGGGCCAAATCTTACGAGCAGTACTTC
CASSHPSGRAKSYEQYF